This T cell receptor (beta chain) was sequenced during a study of neurological immune-mediated disorders (dated by TCRdb to about 2019). Study-wide context: Among the 34 multiple sclerosis patients, relapsing-remitting MS accounted for some 30 and secondary progressive MS accounted for 3. Peripheral blood TCR-beta repertoires from HTLV-I-associated myelopathy (HAM/TSP) patients, multiple sclerosis patients and healthy controls were compared by UMI-based sequencing. Longitudinal samples, technical triplicates and paired sorted CD4+ and CD8+ T-cell subsets, alongside PBMC samples, were included among the roughly 98 TCR-beta libraries. The cohort included about 66 subjects: approximately 15 with HAM/TSP, approximately 34 with multiple sclerosis, and approximately 20 healthy controls.

Study-wide conclusions, independent of this receptor: The MS cluster was not associated with any clinical or MRI features, and the authors stated that larger cohorts are needed. In a phylogenetic analysis, the repertoires of 18 out of 34 MS patients fell into a single cluster of related CDR3 sequences, pointing to a possible signature at the repertoire level. No identical CDR3 amino acid sequences were shared among expanded clones across subjects, suggesting private TCR-beta repertoires in all groups. TCR clonal expansion was highest in HAM/TSP patients and lowest in MS patients, with MS patients falling below even healthy controls.

cDNA was synthesized by template-switch 5'RACE using a primer with a 10-nucleotide random unique molecular identifier that tagged each TCR transcript. Each sequencing run produced over 180 million TCR-beta sequences covering 15-18 subjects. The RNeasy kit was used to extract total RNA. TCR-beta VDJ regions were amplified with primers for the TCR constant region and the 5'RACE anchor, using the KAPA Real-time Library Amplification kit. A first PCR added sample indexes and Illumina adaptors, after which a second PCR increased the library yield. The roughly 650 bp TCR product was size-selected on a 2% E-gel SizeSelection system after Ampure bead purification. Before pooling, libraries had their quality checked on a Bioanalyzer, their concentration measured with Qubit, and their quantity determined with the Kapa Library Quantification kit. Libraries were sequenced paired-end 2 x 150 bp on an Illumina HiSeq 2500. To increase sequence diversity, 25-30% phiX was spiked into each library pool. In the source study's methods: The quality-filtered reads were processed with the UMI-based MiGEC pipeline, whose error correction step removed more than 80% of the raw TCR sequences. IMGT germline references were used for alignment of VDJ genes, and clonotypes were defined by a unique CDR3 amino acid sequence together with V-J genes. Clonal expansion, Shannon diversity, and CDR3 relatedness (CalcPairwiseDistances, ClusterSamples) were evaluated with VDJtools, and phylogenetic trees were built with CLCbio workbench. Using coefficient-of-variation modelling across technical triplicates, the study counted a clone as expanded if it had at least 8 unique UMIs. TCRdb itself trimmed the public reads at Q25 with fastp, ran MiXCR and retained productive beta chains. Duplicate CDR3 protein sequences are folded into a single record with the most common DNA and genes. TCRdb's processing, not the authors' own work, is the source of the V and J calls. In all, the sample holds just over 20,000 distinct CDR3 sequences, and 17% of those were seen once. The biggest ten clones account for 7% to 9% of the sample.

There are many counts of this clonotype. The target of this receptor is not known. No per-base quality is available; no much larger clone lies one base away. For the sorted-subset TCR libraries, the starting material was about 1 million sorted CD4+ or CD8+ T cells. Multiple sclerosis patients were enrolled in a US clinical protocol evaluating disease progression by magnetic resonance imaging. Peripheral blood was subjected to Ficoll-Hypaque density gradient centrifugation to isolate PBMCs, which were then cryopreserved in liquid nitrogen. Paired sorted CD4+ and CD8+ subsets came from healthy controls, HAM/TSP patients and MS patients. Trimming leaves V shorter by 5 bases and J shorter by 2 bases, with the junction holding 8 bases beyond the gene matches. The CDR3, from cysteine to phenylalanine, totals 15 residues. The sequence is cut down to CDR3 DNA, 45 bases in frame from base 1. CDR1 SGHVS and CDR2 FNYEAQ were looked up in the germline V gene.

This TCR derives from a woman between 18 and 30 years old with multiple sclerosis. Rearrangement joined TRBV7-6 to TRBJ1-1; TRBD1 aligns with 7 central bases. Sequencing was carried out using CD8+ T cells from blood. The nucleotides read TGTGCCAGCAGCCCCAACCGGGACAGTAACACTGAAGCTTTCTTT. This codes for CASSPNRDSNTEAFF.